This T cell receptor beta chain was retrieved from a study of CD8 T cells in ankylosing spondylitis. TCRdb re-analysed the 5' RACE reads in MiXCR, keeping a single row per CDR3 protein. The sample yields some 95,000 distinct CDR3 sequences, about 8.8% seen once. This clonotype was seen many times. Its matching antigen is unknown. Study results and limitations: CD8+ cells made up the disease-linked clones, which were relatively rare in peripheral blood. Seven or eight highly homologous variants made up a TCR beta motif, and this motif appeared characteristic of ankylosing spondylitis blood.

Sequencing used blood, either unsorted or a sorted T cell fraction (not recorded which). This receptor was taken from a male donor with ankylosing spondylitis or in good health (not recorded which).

Written as DNA, the CDR3 is TGTGCCACCATGTGGGGCAGGTCTTCCAATGAGCAGTTCTTC. Its translation is CATMWGRSSNEQFF. V usage is TRBV24-1 and J usage is TRBJ2-1; tentative D call: TRBD1 (5 bases). The CDR3 has 14 amino acids. Germline CDR1 is KGHDR and CDR2 is SFDVKD. V gave up 8 bases and J gave up 6 bases, with 16 bases separating them.